In this sample, the clone carrying this TCR beta chain turned up many times. What it binds is not known. The CDR3 consists of 14 residues. The J segment lost 4 bases and the V segment lost 5 bases, leaving 6 bases of the junction unmatched. Per germline, CDR1 SGHAT and CDR2 FQNNGV. The record originates from a study of T cells in Graves' hyperthyroidism and ophthalmopathy. Researchers amplified the TCR beta CDR3 regions from RNA transcripts. HTBI primers were employed in a first-round RT-PCR of the TCR CDR3. In TCRdb, the multiplex PCR reads were re-called with MiXCR into one record per CDR3 protein. Of 280,000 or so distinct CDR3 sequences listed, 12% to 15% are singletons. Hyperthyroidism patients were newly diagnosed, had disease duration under 2 months, and were aged 18 to 65 years. Lactation, pregnancy, other autoimmune disease or uncontrolled infection led to exclusion of patients. Regarding the study as a whole: Ophthalmopathy and stable hyperthyroidism were separated by a 13 V-J model. Most thyroid-expanded clonotypes above 0.001 were also found in blood.

The sequence came from a woman in her forties or fifties with Graves' hyperthyroidism that later progressed to Graves' ophthalmopathy. The specimen sequenced was blood. The V call is TRBV11-2, the J call TRBJ2-5; 8 nucleotides agree with TRBD1. The CDR3 region is CASSPDRGGETQYF. DNA for the CDR3: TGTGCCAGCAGCCCTGACAGGGGAGGAGAGACCCAGTACTTC.